This is a list of T cell receptor beta chains from one sample in a study of tumor-infiltrating lymphocytes in primary liver carcinoma. TCRdb analysed the multiplex PCR reads with MiXCR anew, one entry per CDR3 protein. This sample has over 100,000 distinct CDR3 sequences, with 65% to 75% found just once. The sequenced sample consisted of tumor-adjacent normal liver tissue. The receptor set was obtained from an older woman with primary liver carcinoma and hepatitis B virus infection. CDR3s include the opening cysteine and the closing phenylalanine or tryptophan. D genes are given only for firm matches. For some rows the clone size is stated as once, few or many, or as a class when expanded; others skip it.

D	size	J	V	CDR3	DNA
TRBD2	many	TRBJ2-1	TRBV4-1	CASSDGYLAGGEGNEQFF	TGCGCCAGCAGTGACGGGTACCTAGCGGGAGGGGAAGGGAATGAGCAGTTCTTC
NA	NA	TRBJ1-2	TRBV14	CAISYTPYDYIF	TGTGCCATCAGCTACACACCCTATGACTACATCTTC
NA	NA	TRBJ2-3	TRBV5-1	CASSFGKRITDTQYF	TGCGCCAGCAGTTTTGGGAAGAGAATAACAGATACGCAGTATTTT
NA	NA	TRBJ1-4	TRBV2	CASSEGGGSNEKLFF	TGTGCCAGCAGTGAAGGAGGGGGGTCTAATGAAAAACTGTTTTTT
NA	NA	TRBJ1-1	TRBV4-1	CAGSQDRGSGSTEAFF	TGCGCCGGCAGCCAAGATAGGGGCAGTGGGAGCACTGAAGCTTTCTTT
NA	once	TRBJ1-2	TRBV4-1	CASIQSTGICYGYTF	TGCGCCAGCATCCAATCCACAGGGATTTGCTATGGCTACACCTTC
NA	NA	TRBJ2-3	TRBV6-6	CASTGVIISTDMQYF	TGTGCCAGCACAGGAGTAATCATTAGCACAGATATGCAGTATTTT
TRBD2	many	TRBJ2-7	TRBV29-1	CSASGLAGGTDEQYF	TGCAGCGCCTCAGGACTAGCGGGAGGGACTGACGAGCAGTACTTC
NA	NA	TRBJ2-7	TRBV28	CASGLSGTPNYKQYF	TGTGCCAGCGGCCTTTCGGGGACACCCAATTACAAGCAGTACTTC
NA	NA	TRBJ2-7	TRBV28	CASSFKGFGAYEQYF	TGTGCCAGCAGTTTCAAGGGTTTTGGAGCCTACGAGCAGTACTTC
NA	NA	TRBJ1-1	TRBV28	CASGAPFGQGTEAFF	TGTGCCAGTGGGGCGCCGTTCGGCCAGGGCACTGAAGCTTTCTTT
TRBD2	NA	TRBJ2-1	TRBV5-4	CASSARGGRANEQFF	TGTGCCAGCAGCGCACGTGGCGGGAGGGCAAATGAGCAGTTTTTC
NA	NA	TRBJ2-3	TRBV6-1	CANCDLHVIGGVQDRQYF	TGTGCCAACTGTGACCTTCATGTGATAGGGGGGGTTCAAGATAGGCAGTATTTT
TRBD2	NA	TRBJ2-3	TRBV11-2	CASSLQTRLAGDADTQYF	TGTGCCAGCAGCTTACAGACGAGACTAGCGGGAGATGCAGATACGCAGTATTTT